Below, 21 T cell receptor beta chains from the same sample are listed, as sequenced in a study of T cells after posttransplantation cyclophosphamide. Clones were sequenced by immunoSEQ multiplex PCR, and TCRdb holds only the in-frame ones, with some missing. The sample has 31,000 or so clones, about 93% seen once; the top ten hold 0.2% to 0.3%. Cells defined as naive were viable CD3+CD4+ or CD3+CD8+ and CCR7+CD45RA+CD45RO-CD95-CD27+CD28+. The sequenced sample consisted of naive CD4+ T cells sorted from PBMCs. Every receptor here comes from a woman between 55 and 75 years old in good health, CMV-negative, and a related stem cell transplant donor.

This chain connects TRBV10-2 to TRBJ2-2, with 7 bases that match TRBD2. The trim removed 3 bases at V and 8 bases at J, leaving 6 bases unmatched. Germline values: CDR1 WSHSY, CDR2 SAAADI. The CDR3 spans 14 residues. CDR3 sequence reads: CASSDLGGEGELFF. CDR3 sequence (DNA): TGCGCCAGCAGTGATCTGGGGGGGGAAGGGGAGCTGTTTTTT.

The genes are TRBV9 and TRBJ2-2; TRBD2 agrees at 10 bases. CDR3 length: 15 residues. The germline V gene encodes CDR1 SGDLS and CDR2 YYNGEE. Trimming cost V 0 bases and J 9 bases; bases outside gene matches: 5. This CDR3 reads CASSVVNSGRRELFF. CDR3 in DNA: TGTGCCAGCAGCGTAGTTAATAGCGGGAGGCGGGAGCTGTTTTTT. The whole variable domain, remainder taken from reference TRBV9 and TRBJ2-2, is DSGVTQTPKHLITATGQRVTLRCSPRSGDLSVYWYQQSLDQGLQFLIQYYNGEERAKGNILERFSAQQFPDLHSELNLSSLELGDSALYFCASSVVNSGRRELFFGEGSRLTVL.

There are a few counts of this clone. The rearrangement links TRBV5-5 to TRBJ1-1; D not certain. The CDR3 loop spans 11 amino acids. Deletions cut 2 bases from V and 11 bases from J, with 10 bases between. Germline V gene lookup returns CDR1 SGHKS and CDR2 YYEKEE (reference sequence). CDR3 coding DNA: TGTGCCAGCAGCTTAGGGAGTAGGGCTTTCTTT. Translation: CASSLGSRAFF.

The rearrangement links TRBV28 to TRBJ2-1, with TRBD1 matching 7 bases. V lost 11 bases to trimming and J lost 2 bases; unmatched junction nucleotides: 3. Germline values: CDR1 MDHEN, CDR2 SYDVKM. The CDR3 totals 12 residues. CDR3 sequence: CAVGGTYNEQFF. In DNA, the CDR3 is TGTGCCGTAGGGGGCACCTACAATGAGCAGTTCTTC.

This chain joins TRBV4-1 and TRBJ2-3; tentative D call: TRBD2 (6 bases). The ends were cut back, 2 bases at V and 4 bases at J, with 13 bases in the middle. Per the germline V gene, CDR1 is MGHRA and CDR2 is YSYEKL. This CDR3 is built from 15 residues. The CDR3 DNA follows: TGCGCCAGCAGCCAAACTAGCCAAGAGGCAGATACGCAGTATTTT. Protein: CASSQTSQEADTQYF.

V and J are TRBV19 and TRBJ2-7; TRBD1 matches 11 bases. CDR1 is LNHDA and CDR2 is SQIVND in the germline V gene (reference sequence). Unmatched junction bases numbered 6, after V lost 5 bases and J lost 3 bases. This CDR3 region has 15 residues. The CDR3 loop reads CASSARDRGFYEQYF. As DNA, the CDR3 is TGTGCCAGTAGTGCCCGGGACAGGGGGTTCTACGAGCAGTACTTC.

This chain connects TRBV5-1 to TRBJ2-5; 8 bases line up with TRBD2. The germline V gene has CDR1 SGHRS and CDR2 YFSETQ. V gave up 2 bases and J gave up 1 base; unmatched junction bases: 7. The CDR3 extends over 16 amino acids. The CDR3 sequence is CASSLQTSGGQETQYF. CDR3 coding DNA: TGCGCCAGCAGCTTACAAACTAGCGGAGGCCAAGAGACCCAGTACTTC.

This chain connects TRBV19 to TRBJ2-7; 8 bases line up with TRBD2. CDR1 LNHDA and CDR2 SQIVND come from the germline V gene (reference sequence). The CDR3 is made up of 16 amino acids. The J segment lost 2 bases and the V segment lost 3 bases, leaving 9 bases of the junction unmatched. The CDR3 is CASSIAIAGRAYEQYF. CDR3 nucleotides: TGTGCCAGTAGTATCGCTATAGCGGGACGGGCCTACGAGCAGTACTTC. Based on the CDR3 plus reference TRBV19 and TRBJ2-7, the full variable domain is DGGITQSPKYLFRKEGQNVTLSCEQNLNHDAMYWYRQDPGQGLRLIYYSQIVNDFQKGDIAEGYSVSREKKESFPLTVTSAQKNPTAFYLCASSIAIAGRAYEQYFGPGTRLTVT.

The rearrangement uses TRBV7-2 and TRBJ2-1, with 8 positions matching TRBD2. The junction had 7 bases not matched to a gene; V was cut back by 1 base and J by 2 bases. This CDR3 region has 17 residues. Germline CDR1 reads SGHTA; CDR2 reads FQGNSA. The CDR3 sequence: CASSLGVGGGPYNEQFF. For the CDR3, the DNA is TGTGCCAGCAGCTTAGGGGTCGGGGGGGGCCCCTACAATGAGCAGTTCTTC.

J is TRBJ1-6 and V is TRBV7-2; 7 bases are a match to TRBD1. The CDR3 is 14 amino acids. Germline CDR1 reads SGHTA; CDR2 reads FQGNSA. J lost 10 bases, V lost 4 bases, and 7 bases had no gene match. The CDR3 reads CASSSHRGGSPLHF. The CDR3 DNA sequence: TGTGCCAGCAGCTCCCACAGGGGTGGGTCACCCCTCCACTTT.

The DNA of the CDR3 is TGTTCAAGCGGAGTTCGGTACGAGCAGTACTTC. Its translation: CSSGVRYEQYF. The gene calls are TRBV6-5 and TRBJ2-7, with a weak D call TRBD2 (5 bases). The germline gives CDR1 MNHEY, CDR2 SVGAGI. This CDR3 has 11 amino acids.

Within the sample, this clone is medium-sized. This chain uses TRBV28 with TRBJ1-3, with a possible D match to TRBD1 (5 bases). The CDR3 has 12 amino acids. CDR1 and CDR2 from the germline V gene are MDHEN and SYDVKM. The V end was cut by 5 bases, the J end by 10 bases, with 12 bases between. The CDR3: CASSHRSPTIYF. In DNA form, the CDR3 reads TGTGCCAGCAGTCACAGGAGCCCGACCATATATTTT.

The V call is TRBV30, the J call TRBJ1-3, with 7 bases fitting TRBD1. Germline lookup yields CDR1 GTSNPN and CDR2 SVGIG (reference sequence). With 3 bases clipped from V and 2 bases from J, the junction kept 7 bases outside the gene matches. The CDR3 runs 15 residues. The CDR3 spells CAWRALQGAGNTIYF. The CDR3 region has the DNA TGTGCCTGGAGGGCCTTGCAGGGGGCTGGAAACACCATATATTTT.

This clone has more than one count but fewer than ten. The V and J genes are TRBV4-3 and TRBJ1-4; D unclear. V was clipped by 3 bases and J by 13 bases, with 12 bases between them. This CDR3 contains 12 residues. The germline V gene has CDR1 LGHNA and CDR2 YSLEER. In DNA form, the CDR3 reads TGCGCCAGCAGCCATCTAGACTCAGCACTGTTTTTT. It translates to CASSHLDSALFF.

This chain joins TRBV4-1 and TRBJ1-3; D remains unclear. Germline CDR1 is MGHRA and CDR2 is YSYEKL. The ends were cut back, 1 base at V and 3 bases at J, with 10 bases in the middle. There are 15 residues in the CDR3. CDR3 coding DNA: TGCGCCAGCAGCCAAGTAACAGCCCTTGGAAACACCATATATTTT. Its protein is CASSQVTALGNTIYF.

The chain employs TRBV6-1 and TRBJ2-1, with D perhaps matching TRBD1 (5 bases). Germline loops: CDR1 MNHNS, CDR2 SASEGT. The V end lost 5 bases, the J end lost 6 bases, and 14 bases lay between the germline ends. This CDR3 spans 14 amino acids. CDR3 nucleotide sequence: TGTGCCAGCAGTCCCCGGACACTGTTCAATGAGCAGTTCTTC. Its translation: CASSPRTLFNEQFF.

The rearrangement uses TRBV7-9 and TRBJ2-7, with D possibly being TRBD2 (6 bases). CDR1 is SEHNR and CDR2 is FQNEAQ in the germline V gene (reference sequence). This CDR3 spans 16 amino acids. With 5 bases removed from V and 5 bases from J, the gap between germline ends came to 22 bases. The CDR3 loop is CASSRGGATNWDEQYF. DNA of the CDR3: TGTGCCAGCAGCCGAGGCGGGGCCACCAACTGGGACGAGCAGTACTTC.

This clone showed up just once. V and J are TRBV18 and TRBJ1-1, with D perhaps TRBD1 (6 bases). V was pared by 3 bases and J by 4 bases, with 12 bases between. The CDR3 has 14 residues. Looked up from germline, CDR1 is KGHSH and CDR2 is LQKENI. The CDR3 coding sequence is TGTGCCAGCTCACCTACAACAGGGACCACTGAAGCTTTCTTT. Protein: CASSPTTGTTEAFF.

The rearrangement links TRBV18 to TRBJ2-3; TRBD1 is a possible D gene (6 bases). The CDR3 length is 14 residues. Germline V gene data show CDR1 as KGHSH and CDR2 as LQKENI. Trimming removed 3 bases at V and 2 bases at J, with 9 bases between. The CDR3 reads CASSPGQPTDTQYF. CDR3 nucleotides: TGTGCCAGCTCACCCGGACAGCCCACAGATACGCAGTATTTT.

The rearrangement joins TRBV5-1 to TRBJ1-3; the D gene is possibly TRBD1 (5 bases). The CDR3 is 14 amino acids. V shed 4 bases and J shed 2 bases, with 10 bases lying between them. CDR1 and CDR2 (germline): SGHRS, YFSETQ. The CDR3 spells CASSLGQAGNTIYF. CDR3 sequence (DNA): TGCGCCAGCAGCCTCGGACAAGCTGGAAACACCATATATTTT.

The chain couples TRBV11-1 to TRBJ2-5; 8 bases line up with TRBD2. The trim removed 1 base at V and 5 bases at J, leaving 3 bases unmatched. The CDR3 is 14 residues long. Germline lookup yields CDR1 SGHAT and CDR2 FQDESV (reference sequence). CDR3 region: CASSLGLAGETQYF. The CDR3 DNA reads TGTGCCAGCAGCTTAGGCCTAGCGGGCGAGACCCAGTACTTC.